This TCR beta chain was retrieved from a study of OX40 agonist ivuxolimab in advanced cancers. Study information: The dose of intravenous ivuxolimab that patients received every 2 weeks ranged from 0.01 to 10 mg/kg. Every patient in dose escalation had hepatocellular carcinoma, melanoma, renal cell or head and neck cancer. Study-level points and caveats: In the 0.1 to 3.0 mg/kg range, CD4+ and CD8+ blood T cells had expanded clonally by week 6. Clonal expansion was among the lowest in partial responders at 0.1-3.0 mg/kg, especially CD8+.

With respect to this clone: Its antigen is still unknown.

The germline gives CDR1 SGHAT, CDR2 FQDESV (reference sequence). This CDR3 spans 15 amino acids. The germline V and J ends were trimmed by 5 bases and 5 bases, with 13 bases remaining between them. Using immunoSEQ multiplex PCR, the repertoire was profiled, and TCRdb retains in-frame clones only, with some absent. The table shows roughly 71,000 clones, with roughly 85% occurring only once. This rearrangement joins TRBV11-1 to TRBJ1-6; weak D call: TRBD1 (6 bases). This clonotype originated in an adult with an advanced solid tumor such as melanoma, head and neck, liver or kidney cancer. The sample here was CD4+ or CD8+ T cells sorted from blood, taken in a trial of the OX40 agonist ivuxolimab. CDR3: CASSLRRGDNSPLHF. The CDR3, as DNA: TGTGCCAGCAGCCTAAGGAGGGGGGATAATTCACCCCTCCACTTT.